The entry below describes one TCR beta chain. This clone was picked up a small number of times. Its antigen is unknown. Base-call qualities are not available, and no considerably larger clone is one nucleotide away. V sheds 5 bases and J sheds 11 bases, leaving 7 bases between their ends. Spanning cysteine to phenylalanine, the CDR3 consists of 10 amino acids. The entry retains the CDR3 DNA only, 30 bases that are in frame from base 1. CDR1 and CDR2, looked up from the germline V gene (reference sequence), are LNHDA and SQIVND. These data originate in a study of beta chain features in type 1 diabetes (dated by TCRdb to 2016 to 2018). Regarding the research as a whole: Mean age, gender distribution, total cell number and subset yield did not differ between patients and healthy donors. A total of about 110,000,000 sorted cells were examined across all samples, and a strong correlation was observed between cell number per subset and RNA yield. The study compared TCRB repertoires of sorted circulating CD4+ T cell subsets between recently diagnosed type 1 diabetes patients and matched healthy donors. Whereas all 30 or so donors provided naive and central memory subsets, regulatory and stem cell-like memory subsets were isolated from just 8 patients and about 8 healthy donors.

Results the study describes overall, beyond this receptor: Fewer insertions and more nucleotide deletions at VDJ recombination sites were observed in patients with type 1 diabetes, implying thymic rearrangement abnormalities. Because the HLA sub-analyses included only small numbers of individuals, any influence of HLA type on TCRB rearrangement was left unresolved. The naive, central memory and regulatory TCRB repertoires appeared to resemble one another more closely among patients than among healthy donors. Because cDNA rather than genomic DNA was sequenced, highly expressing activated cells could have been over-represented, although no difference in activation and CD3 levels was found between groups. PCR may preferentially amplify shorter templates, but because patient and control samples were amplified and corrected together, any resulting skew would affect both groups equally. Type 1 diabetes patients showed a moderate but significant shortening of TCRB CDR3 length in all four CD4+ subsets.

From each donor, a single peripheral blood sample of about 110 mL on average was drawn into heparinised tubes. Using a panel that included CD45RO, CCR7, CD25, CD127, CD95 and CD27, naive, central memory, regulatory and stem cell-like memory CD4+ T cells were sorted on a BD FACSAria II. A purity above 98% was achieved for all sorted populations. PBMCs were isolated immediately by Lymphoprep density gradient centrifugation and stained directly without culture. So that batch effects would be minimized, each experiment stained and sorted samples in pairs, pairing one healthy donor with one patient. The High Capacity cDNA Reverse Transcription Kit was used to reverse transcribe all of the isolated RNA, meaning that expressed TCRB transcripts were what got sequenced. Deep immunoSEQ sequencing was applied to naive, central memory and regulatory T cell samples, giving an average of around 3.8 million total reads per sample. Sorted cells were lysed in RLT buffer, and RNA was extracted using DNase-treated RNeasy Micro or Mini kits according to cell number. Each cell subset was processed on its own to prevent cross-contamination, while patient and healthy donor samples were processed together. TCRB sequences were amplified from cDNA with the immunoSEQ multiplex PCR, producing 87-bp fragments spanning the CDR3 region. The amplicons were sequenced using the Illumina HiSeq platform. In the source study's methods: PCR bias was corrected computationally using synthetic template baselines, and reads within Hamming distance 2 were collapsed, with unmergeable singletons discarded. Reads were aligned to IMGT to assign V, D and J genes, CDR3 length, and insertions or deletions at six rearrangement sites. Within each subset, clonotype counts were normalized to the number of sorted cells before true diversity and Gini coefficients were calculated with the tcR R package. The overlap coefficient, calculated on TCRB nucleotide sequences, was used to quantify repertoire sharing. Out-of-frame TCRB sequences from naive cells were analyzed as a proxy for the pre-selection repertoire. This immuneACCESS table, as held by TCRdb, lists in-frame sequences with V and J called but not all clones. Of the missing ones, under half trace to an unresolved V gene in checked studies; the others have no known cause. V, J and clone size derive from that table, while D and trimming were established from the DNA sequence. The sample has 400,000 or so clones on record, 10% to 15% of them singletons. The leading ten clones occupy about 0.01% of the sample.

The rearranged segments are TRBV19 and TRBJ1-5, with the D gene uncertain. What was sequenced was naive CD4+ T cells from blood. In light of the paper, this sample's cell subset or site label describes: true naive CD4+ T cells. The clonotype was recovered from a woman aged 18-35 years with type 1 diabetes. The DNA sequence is TGTGCCAGTAGTGGCGGGGCCCAGCATTTT. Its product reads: CASSGGAQHF.